The clone carrying this T cell receptor beta chain is labeled as medium-sized. This entry is derived from a study of HIV-infected patients and healthy controls. The V gene's germline CDR1 is LNHDA and CDR2 SQIVND (reference sequence). The germline V and J ends were trimmed by 4 bases and 1 base, with 13 bases remaining between them. The CDR3 is 15 residues long. The repertoire came from unfractionated whole blood and reflected all unsorted peripheral T cells. Reverse transcription used 450 to 550 ng RNA and constant-region primers for alpha and beta. Each of the alpha and beta chains got its own library through chain-specific third strand synthesis with indices. TCRdb reprocessed the 5' RACE reads with MiXCR, giving one entry per CDR3 protein. The profile shows approximately 25,000 distinct CDR3 sequences, 8.5% to 9% of them singletons.

The chain links TRBV19 to TRBJ1-1; tentatively, D is TRBD1 (5 bases). Material for sequencing was blood. The TCR was taken from an adult in good health. CDR3 region: CASSTNLGTNTEAFF. The CDR3 region has the DNA TGTGCCAGTAGTACGAACTTAGGGACGAACACTGAAGCTTTCTTT.